The clone carrying this T cell receptor (beta chain) has a handful of counts. The antigen is undetermined. The sample originates from a study of cytomegalovirus exposure and HLA in healthy donors. Study results and caveats: As immune exposure information, only CMV serostatus was available. Owing to their indistinguishability, certain V segments, notably TRBV6-2 and TRBV6-3, were excluded.

Primers for the PCR totalled 60 Vbeta and 13 Jbeta. In the original analysis: Later, an analysis found 80 million or so unique TCR beta chains, and about 10 million of these were shared. Some clones are missing from TCRdb's copy, which holds only in-frame ones; the method was immunoSEQ multiplex PCR. The V and J calls and the clone size are those of that table, but D and trimming were determined from the DNA. Of about 60,000 clones listed, about 84% are singletons. Germline trimming cut 6 bases from V and 3 bases from J; bases unmatched to any gene: 10. CDR3 length: 15 amino acids. CDR1 PRHDT and CDR2 FYEKMQ come from the germline V gene (reference sequence).

The sequenced sample was PBMCs. V usage is TRBV13 and J usage is TRBJ2-7; the match to TRBD1 covers 8 bases. The sequence derives from a man younger than 40 in good health and CMV-seronegative. The DNA for the CDR3 is TGTGCCAGCAGAAACCACGACAGGGGCGGCTACGAGCAGTACTTC. It yields the protein CASRNHDRGGYEQYF.